The 13 T cell receptor beta chains presented below share a single source sample, sequenced in a study of T cell repertoires in cytomegalovirus infection. These receptors lack a known antigen. TCRdb re-called the reads with MiXCR, one entry per CDR3 protein. This table holds some 500,000 distinct CDR3 sequences, around a third found once. The material sequenced was cultured PBMCs, taken from culture after CMV antigen stimulation. These TCRs come from a human donor in good health (CMV status not recorded). Some clones in this sample may be carry-over from other donors' samples.

This clonotype was seen only a few times. The DNA of the CDR3 is TGTGCCAGCAGTAGAACCTCAGGGGGCCATAATCAGCCCCAGCATTTT. This gives the protein CASSRTSGGHNQPQHF. The rearrangement links TRBV6-5 to TRBJ1-5, with 8 nucleotides matching TRBD1. This CDR3 region has 16 residues. V dropped 5 bases and J dropped 4; count of bases not matched to a gene: 10. The V gene's germline CDR1 is MNHEY and CDR2 SVGAGI.

The chain links TRBV27 to TRBJ2-1; TRBD2 aligns across 15 bases. Per the germline V gene, CDR1 is MNHEY and CDR2 is SMNVEV (reference sequence). This CDR3 is built from 19 residues. With 3 bases clipped from V and 4 bases from J, the junction kept 10 bases outside the gene matches. In DNA form, the CDR3 reads TGTGCCAGCAGTTTCCGGACTAGCGGGAGGGACGGTTTATACAATGAGCAGTTCTTC. It encodes CASSFRTSGRDGLYNEQFF.

In its sample, this clonotype was seen many times. The genes are TRBV20-1 and TRBJ1-5; possibly TRBD1 for D (5 bases). CDR3 length equals 14 residues. Germline lookup yields CDR1 DFQATT and CDR2 SNEGSKA (reference sequence). Trimming removed 1 base at V and 6 bases at J, with 13 bases between. The CDR3 region has the DNA TGCAGTGCTAGAGTATTCGGGGACGCTCAGCCCCAGCATTTT. As protein: CSARVFGDAQPQHF.

The J gene is TRBJ2-1, the V gene TRBV12-3 or TRBV12-4, with 8 bases matching TRBD2. There are 14 residues in the CDR3. With 2 bases clipped from V and 7 bases from J, the junction kept 4 bases outside the gene matches. The CDR3 sequence: CASSLFGRANEQFF. The CDR3, as DNA: TGTGCCAGCAGTTTATTCGGGAGGGCAAATGAGCAGTTCTTC.

This clonotype was picked up a small number of times. The V and J genes are TRBV7-6 and TRBJ2-1; D not resolved. This CDR3 region has 13 residues. V was pared by 5 bases and J by 6 bases, with 11 bases between. Germline V gene data show CDR1 as SGHVS and CDR2 as FNYEAQ. CDR3 DNA: TGTGCCAGCAGCCGGCTGGAGAGCAATGAGCAGTTCTTC. Translating it yields CASSRLESNEQFF.

This clonotype was recorded a few times. The chain's CDR3 is CASSYARFGSMSSYNEQFF. CDR3 in DNA: TGTGCCAGCAGTTACGCCCGATTTGGTTCGATGAGCTCCTACAATGAGCAGTTCTTC. The chain links TRBV6-6 to TRBJ2-1; unclear D gene. Germline CDR1 MNHNY, CDR2 SVGAGI (reference sequence). The CDR3 covers 19 residues. Trimming cost V 2 bases and J 0 bases, with 20 bases left between them.

This CDR3 is CASSLTTGSSGYTF. The CDR3 region has the DNA TGTGCCAGCAGCTTAACGACGGGTTCTAGTGGCTACACCTTC. The chain has TRBV7-3 and TRBJ1-2; D is unresolved. Germline-derived CDR1 and CDR2 are SGHTA and FQGTGA. The germline V and J ends were trimmed by 0 bases and 7 bases, with 12 bases remaining between them. The CDR3 length is 14 residues.

The rearrangement links TRBV6-2 or TRBV6-3 to TRBJ1-1; tentative D call: TRBD1 (6 bases). Germline values: CDR1 MNHEY, CDR2 SVGEGT. This CDR3 has 14 residues. The germline V and J ends were trimmed by 6 bases and 0 bases, with 11 bases remaining between them. CDR3 DNA sequence: TGTGCCAGCAGAAAAGGACAGTTGAACACTGAAGCTTTCTTT. Its translation: CASRKGQLNTEAFF.

V is TRBV24-1 and J is TRBJ1-1; no definite D call. Germline CDR1 reads KGHDR; CDR2 reads SFDVKD. Trimming pared 4 bases from V and 3 bases from J, leaving 8 bases between. There are 13 residues in the CDR3. The CDR3 loop is CATSEASYTEAFF. DNA of the CDR3: TGTGCCACCAGTGAAGCATCGTACACTGAAGCTTTCTTT.

A remark on this clonotype: At one end the junction does not follow the germline gene, possibly because of a read error. The rearrangement uses TRBV7-6 and TRBJ2-5; 7 nucleotides align to TRBD2. Germline V gene sequence: CDR1 SGHVS, CDR2 FNYEAQ. This CDR3 region has 18 residues. The CDR3 DNA sequence: TGTGCTAGCAGCCAGGGAATCGGTCTAGCGGACTGGGGAGAGACCCAGTACTTC. It yields the protein CASSQGIGLADWGETQYF.

The chain carries TRBV6-6 and TRBJ2-5; D not resolved. Between the trimmed V and J ends, which lost 7 bases and 7 bases, there was a span of 16 bases. CDR3 size: 13 residues. The V gene's germline CDR1 is MNHNY and CDR2 SVGAGI (reference sequence). The CDR3 DNA is TGTGCCAGCACCTTACTTGGGCCCAGGACCCAGTACTTC. Translated, it gives CASTLLGPRTQYF.

CDR3 nucleotides: TGTGCCAGCAGCCCCGGCGGGACTCTGGTCAATGAGCAGTTCTTC. This encodes CASSPGGTLVNEQFF. The rearrangement joins TRBV7-2 to TRBJ2-1; possible D gene TRBD2, 6 bases. The CDR3 consists of 15 residues. Germline V gives CDR1 SGHTA, CDR2 FQGNSA. The V and J ends lost 5 bases and 6 bases respectively, with 17 bases between them.

The V gene is TRBV20-1, the J gene TRBJ1-1; possibly TRBD1 for D (6 bases). This CDR3 has 13 residues. From germline, CDR1 is DFQATT and CDR2 SNEGSKA (reference sequence). The V end lost 0 bases, the J end lost 4 bases, and 9 bases lay between the germline ends. The CDR3 bases are TGCAGTGCTAGAGATGGGGGGGCCACTGAAGCTTTCTTT. Translation: CSARDGGATEAFF.